A selection of T cell receptor delta chains follows, all from one sample in a study of delta chains in infants with herpesvirus infections. TCRdb applied CATT to the RT-PCR reads for clone calling. The sample records roughly 3,300 delta-chain clones, approximately 29% being singletons. Sequenced here: peripheral blood, sampled at time point 3 of longitudinal follow-up. Receptors originate from a human donor who was a Ugandan infant, either HIV-exposed or HIV-unexposed (not recorded which). CDR3s include the opening cysteine and the closing phenylalanine or tryptophan. The D gene is left open where the match is weak. Expanded clones are given a class, and other clones once, few, many or no size at all.

v_call,d_call,clone_size,j_call,cdr3_nt,cdr3_aa
TRDV3,TRDD3,large,TRDJ1,TGTGCCTTTCTGTACTGGGGGCAACTCACCGATAAACTCATCTTT,CAFLYWGQLTDKLIF
TRDV1,NA,NA,TRDJ1,TGTGCTCTTGGGAGACCCAGGGGGAATTTTGCCTTCCTACGTGTCTGGGGGACCTTGTACACCGATAAACTCATCTTT,CALGRPRGNFAFLRVWGTLYTDKLIF
TRDV1,TRDD3,NA,TRDJ2,TGTGCTCTTGGGGAACGAAAGGGGATACCTCCTCCAGCACAACTCTTCTTT,CALGERKGIPPPAQLFF
TRDV3,NA,NA,TRDJ1,TGTGCCTCCAACATTATAATAGGGGTTTGGACCACCGATAAACTCATCTTT,CASNIIIGVWTTDKLIF
TRDV1,TRDD3,few,TRDJ1,TGTGCTCTTGGGGAATCCTTCTACAATGGGGGATACACCGTTACCGATAAACTCATCTTT,CALGESFYNGGYTVTDKLIF
TRDV1,TRDD3,medium-sized,TRDJ1,TGTGCTCTTGGGGAACTGAACGGTTACCTTACTGGGGGATACCAGTACACCGATAAACTCATCTTT,CALGELNGYLTGGYQYTDKLIF
TRDV2,TRDD3,medium-sized,TRDJ3,TGTGCCTGTGACACCGTTGACTGGGGGAGCTCCTGGGACACCCGACAGATGTTTTTC,CACDTVDWGSSWDTRQMFF
TRDV2,TRDD3,NA,TRDJ3,TGTGCCTGTGACGTACTGGGGGATACGCTCTCCTGGGACACCCGACAGATGTTTTTC,CACDVLGDTLSWDTRQMFF
TRDV1,TRDD3,NA,TRDJ1,TGTGCTCTTGGGGAACTAGTCGCGGCTACCTACCTTCTTACTGGGGGATACACCGATAAACTCATCTTT,CALGELVAATYLLTGGYTDKLIF
TRDV1,TRDD3,medium-sized,TRDJ1,TGTGCTCTTGGGGAACTAGTTCCCTACTGGGGGATAAGGGGTCGGATCCCCCCGTACACCGATAAACTCATCTTT,CALGELVPYWGIRGRIPPYTDKLIF
TRDV1,TRDD3,few,TRDJ1,TGTGCTCTTGGGGAACCGGTACTGGGGGATAGATCGACGACCGATAAACTCATCTTT,CALGEPVLGDRSTTDKLIF
TRAV29/DV5,TRDD3,medium-sized,TRDJ1,TGTGCAGCAAGCGCGGGTGTACCCAACCTTACTGGGGGCTCCTTCGACGCTAACACCGATAAACTCATCTTT,CAASAGVPNLTGGSFDANTDKLIF
TRDV3,NA,few,TRDJ1,TGTGCCTTTATGGATTGGTGGCAGAGTTACACCGATAAACTCATCTTT,CAFMDWWQSYTDKLIF
TRAV29/DV5,TRDD3,few,TRDJ1,TGTGCAGCAAGCGAAGAATCCTACGTGACCAAAAGTACTGGGGGATACGAGGGCCTCGGGGCTAAACTCATCTTT,CAASEESYVTKSTGGYEGLGAKLIF
TRDV1,TRDD3,few,TRDJ3,TGTGCTCTTGGGGAATCCCGTTGGTGGGGGATACAGGACAGCTCCTGGGACACCCGACAGATGTTTTTC,CALGESRWWGIQDSSWDTRQMFF
TRDV1,TRDD3,NA,TRDJ1,TGTGCTCTTGGGGATCCAAACTTTGGACTGGGGGTCTACACCGATAAACTCATCTTT,CALGDPNFGLGVYTDKLIF
TRDV1,TRDD3,NA,TRDJ1,TGTGCTCTTGGGGAATACCTACTCACTGGGTTTCACTCGGTATCGTACTGGGGGGTCGATAAACTCATCTTT,CALGEYLLTGFHSVSYWGVDKLIF
TRDV1,TRDD2,medium-sized,TRDJ1,TGTGCTCTTGGGGAAGGTTCCTACGATGGGTCCTACTACACCGATAAACTCATCTTT,CALGEGSYDGSYYTDKLIF
TRDV1,TRDD3,NA,TRDJ1,TGTGCTCTTGGGGAACTCAGTTTTTCCTCACTGGGGGATACCGCCATGTACACCGATAAACTCATCTTT,CALGELSFSSLGDTAMYTDKLIF
TRDV3,TRDD3,NA,TRDJ2,TGTGCCTCTAGTGGGTACTGGGGGATAAAGCCTTTGACAGCACAACTCTTCTTT,CASSGYWGIKPLTAQLFF
TRDV2,TRDD3,few,TRDJ2,TGTGCCTGTGACACCGTGGGGGGATACGCTTTGACAGCACAACTCTTCTTT,CACDTVGGYALTAQLFF
TRDV1,TRDD2,NA,TRDJ1,TGTGCTCTTGGGGGCCTTCCTACGCCATGGGGGCTTTATCCGTACACCGATAAACTCATCTTT,CALGGLPTPWGLYPYTDKLIF
TRDV2,TRDD3,NA,TRDJ3,TGTGCCTGTGACAAAGTACTGGGGGATCCGAGCTCCTGGGACACCCGACAGATGTTTTTC,CACDKVLGDPSSWDTRQMFF
TRDV1,TRDD3,medium-sized,TRDJ1,TGTGCTCTTGGGGAATTAGGCGTGAAGGGGGATAGTTTCCCCGATAAACTCATCTTT,CALGELGVKGDSFPDKLIF
TRDV2,TRDD3,medium-sized,TRDJ1,TGTGCCTGTGACACCCGGACTGGGGGATACGCAGGAACCGATAAACTCATCTTT,CACDTRTGGYAGTDKLIF
TRDV1,TRDD3,few,TRDJ1,TGTGCTCTTGGGGAGGCCTTCGGGGGATACGCCGATAAACTCATCTTT,CALGEAFGGYADKLIF
TRDV1,NA,medium-sized,TRDJ1,TGTGCTCTTGGGGAACTTCTACCCCGTCGGGGATTACTCATCTTT,CALGELLPRRGLLIF
TRDV2,TRDD3,few,TRDJ3,TGTGCCTGTGACACCGTGGGGGATAGAGGGACCTGGGACACCCGACAGATGTTTTTC,CACDTVGDRGTWDTRQMFF
TRDV1,TRDD2,medium-sized,TRDJ1,TGTGCTCTTGGGGAAGCCTTCCTACTTATAACCGATAAACTCATCTTT,CALGEAFLLITDKLIF
TRDV1,TRDD3,few,TRDJ1,TGTGCTCTTGGCCTTCGATCCTACGCACTAAGGTGGGGGATACGTGGAGATAAACTCATCTTT,CALGLRSYALRWGIRGDKLIF
TRDV1,TRDD2,NA,TRDJ1,TGTGCTCTTGGGGATCATGCACTTCCTACCGTACGGATGTACACCGATAAACTCATCTTT,CALGDHALPTVRMYTDKLIF
TRDV1,NA,NA,TRDJ2,TGTGCTCTTGGGGAAGTAATACTCTGGACAGCACAACTCTTCTTT,CALGEVILWTAQLFF
TRDV1,TRDD3,NA,TRDJ1,TGTGCTCTTGGGGAACTAAATACCTCTTCCTACGTCGGTACTGGGGGATTGCGCAAGGGACTCATCTTT,CALGELNTSSYVGTGGLRKGLIF
TRDV2,TRDD3,once,TRDJ2,TGTGCCTGTGACTCCCTACTGGGGGATACGCGGGGAGCACAACTCTTCTTT,CACDSLLGDTRGAQLFF
TRDV2,NA,few,TRDJ3,TGTGCCTGTGACACCTGGGGTTATACCTCCTGGGACACCCGACAGATGTTTTTC,CACDTWGYTSWDTRQMFF
TRDV1,TRDD3,medium-sized,TRDJ1,TGTGCTCTTGGGGAACTAGGGCGTGGGGGATACGCCCTGTACAGGCTGACCGATAAACTCATCTTT,CALGELGRGGYALYRLTDKLIF
TRDV1,NA,NA,TRDJ1,TGTGCTCTTGGGATCCAACTCCCGGCCTTCCTACGAAGTGGCTGGGGGATTCCCGATAAACTCATCTTT,CALGIQLPAFLRSGWGIPDKLIF
TRDV2,TRDD3,NA,TRDJ1,TGTGCCTGTGACACCCTCCTACTGGGGGATACCGATAAACTCATCTTT,CACDTLLLGDTDKLIF
TRDV1,NA,few,TRDJ1,TGTGCTCTTGGGGAAAGAGGGTCCCAGTCTTACACCGATAAACTCATCTTT,CALGERGSQSYTDKLIF
TRDV2,TRDD3,NA,TRDJ1,TGTGCCTGTGACACCTGGGGGATACGCACCGATAAACTCATCTTT,CACDTWGIRTDKLIF